This T cell receptor beta chain was sequenced for a study of blood T cells in healthy people across ages. Study-wide points: Any conclusive comparison of naive versus antigen-experienced cells was prevented by using unsorted PBMCs. Higher diversity and more naive CD4+ cells were features of long-lived donors, compared to aged donors. With age, beta diversity per million T cells declined roughly linearly, significantly by around 43.

Next came a second PCR, run for about 6 to 12 cycles, which used a sample-barcoded 5' primer along with a J-beta primer mix. TCRdb called the 5' RACE reads again in MiXCR, with one record for every CDR3 protein. The sample consists of about 970,000 distinct CDR3 sequences, about 51% of them appearing once. V shed 5 bases and J shed 5 bases, with 9 bases lying between them. This CDR3 region has 12 residues. CDR1 and CDR2 (germline): SGHDN, FVKESK. In the case of this clonotype: What it binds is unknown.

The sequence was collected from a woman in her fifties or sixties in good health. The V and J genes are TRBV14 and TRBJ1-2, with D unclear. The sequencing sample was made of blood. The CDR3 reads CASSTGVYGYTF. The CDR3 coding sequence is TGTGCCAGCAGCACCGGGGTTTATGGCTACACCTTC.